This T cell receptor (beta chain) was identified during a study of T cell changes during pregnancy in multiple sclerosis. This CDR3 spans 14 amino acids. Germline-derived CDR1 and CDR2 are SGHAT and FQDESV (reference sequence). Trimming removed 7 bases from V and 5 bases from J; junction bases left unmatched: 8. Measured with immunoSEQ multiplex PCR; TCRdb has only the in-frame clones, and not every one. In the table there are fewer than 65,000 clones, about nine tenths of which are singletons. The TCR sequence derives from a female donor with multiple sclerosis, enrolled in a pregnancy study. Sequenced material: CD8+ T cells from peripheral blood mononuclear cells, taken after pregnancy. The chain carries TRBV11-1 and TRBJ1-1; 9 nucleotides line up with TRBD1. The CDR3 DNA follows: TGTGCCAGCACCCCCGGACAGGGGATGACTGAAGCTTTCTTT. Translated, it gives CASTPGQGMTEAFF.